Listed here are 5 T cell receptor beta chains from one sample, sequenced in a study of cytomegalovirus exposure and HLA in healthy donors (dated by TCRdb to about 2017). Library method: the immunoSEQ multiplex PCR assay. For the multiplex PCR, a mixture combining 60 forward primers for TCR Vbeta segments and 13 reverse primers for TCR Jbeta segments was used. As stored in TCRdb, this immuneACCESS dataset retains in-frame rearrangements with V and J assigned. A fraction of the clones does not appear; measured against another copy, unresolved V genes explain less than half of the discrepancy, and the remainder lacks a known reason. The sample table holds approximately 90,000 clones, of which around 77% were seen once. Of the sample, 3% to 4.5% falls within the top ten clones. Sequenced: PBMCs. These receptors all come from a man aged 25 to 40 in good health and CMV-seronegative.

The chain has TRBV7-6 and TRBJ2-3, with unresolved D. The CDR3 consists of 14 residues. Germline assignment: CDR1 SGHVS and CDR2 FNYEAQ. V was clipped by 1 base and J by 2 bases, with 7 bases between them. The CDR3 is CASSLVAVTDTQYF. CDR3 sequence (DNA): TGTGCCAGCAGCTTAGTGGCAGTCACAGATACGCAGTATTTT.

The genes are TRBV27 and TRBJ1-5; D remains unclear. Germline V gene lookup returns CDR1 MNHEY and CDR2 SMNVEV (reference sequence). The CDR3 is made up of 15 amino acids. V gave up 5 bases and J gave up 5 bases, with 16 bases separating them. The CDR3 bases are TGTGCCAGCAGTCCCGGTAATCGAATTCATCAGCCCCAGCATTTT. This sequence encodes CASSPGNRIHQPQHF.

This chain connects TRBV7-6 to TRBJ2-5; TRBD2 agrees at 11 bases. V was pared by 4 bases and J by 4 bases, with 17 bases of the junction left unmatched. CDR3 size: 19 residues. CDR1 and CDR2 from the germline V gene are SGHVS and FNYEAQ. In DNA, the CDR3 is TGTGCCAGCAGCTCATCTAGCGGGAGGTATGAGCAGGCAAGAGAGACCCAGTACTTC. It encodes CASSSSSGRYEQARETQYF.

This clone was seen only once. The chain couples TRBV7-2 to TRBJ2-3, with D uncertain. Germline lookup yields CDR1 SGHTA and CDR2 FQGNSA. Deletions cut 2 bases from V and 0 bases from J, with 6 bases between. This CDR3 region has 14 residues. The CDR3 DNA is TGTGCCAGCAGCTTAATCACTAGCACAGATACGCAGTATTTT. Amino acid sequence: CASSLITSTDTQYF.

This chain connects TRBV5-6 to TRBJ2-3, with TRBD2 matching over 10 bases. CDR1 is SGHDT, CDR2 YYEEEE, per germline. Unmatched junction bases numbered 11, after V lost 8 bases and J lost 5 bases. This CDR3 spans 15 amino acids. The CDR3 DNA reads as TGTGCCAGTAGTCATCTAGCGGGGGCTAGAGATACGCAGTATTTT. Translated: CASSHLAGARDTQYF.